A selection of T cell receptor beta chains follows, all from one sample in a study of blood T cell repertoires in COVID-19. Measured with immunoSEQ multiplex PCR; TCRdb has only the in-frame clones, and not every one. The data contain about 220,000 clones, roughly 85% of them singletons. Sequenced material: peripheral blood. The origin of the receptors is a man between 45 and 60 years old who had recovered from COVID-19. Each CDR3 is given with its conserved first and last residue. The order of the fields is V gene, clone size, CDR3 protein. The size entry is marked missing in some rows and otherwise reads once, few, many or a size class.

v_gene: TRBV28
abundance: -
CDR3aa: CASRPTSGRATGELFF

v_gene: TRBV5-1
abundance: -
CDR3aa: CASSSRVLGQATDTQYF

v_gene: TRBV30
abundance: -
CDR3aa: CAWRDRGLYEQYF

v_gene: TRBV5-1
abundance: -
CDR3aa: CASSLVGVSGRAYYNEQFF

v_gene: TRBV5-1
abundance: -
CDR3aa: CASSPLVSSYEQYF

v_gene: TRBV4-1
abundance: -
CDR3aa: CASSQDIALAGTNEQFF

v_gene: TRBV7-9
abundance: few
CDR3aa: CASSSGTKNTEAFF

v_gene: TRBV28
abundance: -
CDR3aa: CASTLTWSNSPLHF

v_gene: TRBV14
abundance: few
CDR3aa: CASSQYTLAGETQYF

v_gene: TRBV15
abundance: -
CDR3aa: CATSSRNRAGANVLTF

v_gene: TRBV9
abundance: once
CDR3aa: CASSVGGRSNTGELFF

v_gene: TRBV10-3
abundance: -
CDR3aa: CAISEFKAGAWEQFF

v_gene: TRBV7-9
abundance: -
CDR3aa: CASSSKAGVGTDTQYF

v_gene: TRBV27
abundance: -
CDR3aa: CASGQAGAIYNEQFF

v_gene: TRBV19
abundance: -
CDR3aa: CASSMTGLGYTF

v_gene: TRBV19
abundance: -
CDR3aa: CASSTGTGSYNEQFF

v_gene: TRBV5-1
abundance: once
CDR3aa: CASSPRGRANNEQFF

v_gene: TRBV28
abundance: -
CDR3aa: CASKKAGDADTQYF

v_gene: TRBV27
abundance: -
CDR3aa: CASRDSRGRGKNIQYF

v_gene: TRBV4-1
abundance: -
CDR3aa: CASSPPQRTNTGELFF

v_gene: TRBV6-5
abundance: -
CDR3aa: CATSDRGFYGYTF

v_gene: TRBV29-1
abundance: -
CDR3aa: CSGGWTEAFF

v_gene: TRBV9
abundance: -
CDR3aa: CASSYGTQNTEAFF

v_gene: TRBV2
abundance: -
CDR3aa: CASTDGLAGNEQFF

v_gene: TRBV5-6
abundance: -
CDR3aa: CASSLNSYEQYF

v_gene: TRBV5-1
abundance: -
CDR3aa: CASSLGPDYELYF

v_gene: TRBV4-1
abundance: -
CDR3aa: CASSPETGELRSPLHF

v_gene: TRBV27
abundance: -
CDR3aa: CASSYSTGRSYEQYF

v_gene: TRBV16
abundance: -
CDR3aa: CASSQSVLAGHTQYF

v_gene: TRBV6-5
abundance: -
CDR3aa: CASSSDRGTGGGEQYF

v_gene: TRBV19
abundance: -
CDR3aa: CASSTRELRRETQYF

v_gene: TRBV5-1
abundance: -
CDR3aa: CASSLALLSSYNEQFF

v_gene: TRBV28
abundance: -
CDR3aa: CASSPPDRGGHEQYF

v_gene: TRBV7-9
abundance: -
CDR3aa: CASSLGPRPGNTIYF

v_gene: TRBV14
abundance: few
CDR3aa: CASSQKARGLGEQYF

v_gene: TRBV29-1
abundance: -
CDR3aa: CSVEGETGLYTEAFF

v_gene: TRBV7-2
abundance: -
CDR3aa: CASSGLGNQPQHF

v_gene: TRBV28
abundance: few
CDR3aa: CASSTEYNSPLHF

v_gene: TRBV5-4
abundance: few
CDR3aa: CASSWASGGGRNSPLHF

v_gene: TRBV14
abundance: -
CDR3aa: CASSQRQGSEQFF

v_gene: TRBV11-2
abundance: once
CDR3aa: CASSLSGNIQYF